This T cell receptor (beta chain) was profiled in a study of cytomegalovirus exposure and HLA in healthy donors (dated by TCRdb to about 2017). Broadly, across the study: A later analysis indicated that the 120 or so validation repertoires were generated on the platform also employed for the approximately 690 repertoires of the first cohort. The study aimed to test whether cataloging public T cell receptors could reveal signatures of past pathogen exposure. In addition to the first cohort of 666 subjects, a separate validation cohort of 100 to 150 different subjects was used. To predict cytomegalovirus infection status, the study combined high-throughput TCR immunosequencing, statistical association of individual TCRs with disease status, and machine learning. The full study reports these points: Cytomegalovirus status was reported to be diagnosed by the classifier with high specificity and sensitivity in both the original and validation cohorts. While some public TCRs were present in many individuals, most TCR sequences turned up only very rarely across donors. In a later analysis, TCRs clustered in the first cohort were found to also tend to co-occur in the 130 or so validation repertoires, with 85% to 95% of cluster scores above 0. A few of the identified cytomegalovirus-associated TCR beta chains were confirmed in vitro to be specific for cytomegalovirus antigens. The validation cohort had no HLA typing available for a later analysis, so co-occurrence within that cohort was assessed over all 120 or so repertoires. The study gave a list of under 200 TCR beta chains associated with cytomegalovirus. It was suggested by the authors that the approach could potentially be generalized to other disease states and immunological phenotypes.

The donors belonged to the validation cohort of under 150 subjects, which was separate from the approximately 700-subject first cohort. The protocol used for the library was the immunoSEQ multiplex PCR assay. In the source study's methods: A statistical classification framework was built to diagnose cytomegalovirus status from the catalog of TCR beta chain sequences. The immuneACCESS repertoire file appears here via TCRdb, limited to in-frame rearrangements. These files lack a portion of the clones; in checked studies, under half of the deficit traces to unresolved V genes, and the cause of the others is not known. V and J calls plus clone size are reproduced from that table; the DNA served to infer D and trimming. The sample table contains about 220,000 clones; only one count was recorded for roughly 88% of them. Clones ranked in the top ten supply over 11% of the sample. Comments on this clone: It lacks a known antigen. No much larger clone is present one base from it, and per-base qualities are unavailable.

The specimen sequenced was PBMCs. The clonotype comes from a woman aged 25 to 39 in good health and CMV-seropositive.

For the CDR3, the sequence is CASSRHRDRGLYEQYF. The sequence in DNA is TGTGCCAGCAGTCGTCACCGGGACAGGGGGCTTTACGAGCAGTACTTC. The V and J segments used are TRBV27 and TRBJ2-7, and TRBD1 matches 12 of the central bases. V ends up 5 bases short and J 4 bases short, with an unmatched junction base count of 9. Spanning cysteine to phenylalanine, the CDR3 consists of 16 amino acids. Only CDR3 DNA is held: 48 bases, read in frame from base 1. Via the germline V gene (reference sequence), CDR1 is MNHEY and CDR2 SMNVEV.